This T cell receptor beta chain was profiled in a study of blood T cell repertoires in COVID-19. Study-level information: T cells, B-cell-depleted T cells, or PBMCs provided the cDNA or gDNA that served as material.

Clones were read by immunoSEQ multiplex PCR, and TCRdb kept only the in-frame ones, dropping some. The sample shows about 170,000 clones, 85% of them seen only once. J lost 1 base, V lost 4 bases, and 6 bases had no gene match. The CDR3 has 15 amino acids. Germline V gives CDR1 SGHNT, CDR2 YYREEE (reference sequence). The V and J genes are TRBV5-4 and TRBJ2-7; 9 bases map to TRBD1. What was sequenced was peripheral blood. The source is a human donor with acute or convalescent COVID-19. The donor label of this sample is uncertain. CDR3 loop: CASSLGQGRSYEQYF. The CDR3 nucleotides read TGTGCCAGCAGCCTCGGACAGGGGCGATCCTACGAGCAGTACTTC. Full variable domain (missing parts from reference TRBV5-4 and TRBJ2-7): ETGVTQSPTHLIKTRGQQVTLRCSSQSGHNTVSWYQQALGQGPQFIFQYYREEENGRGNFPPRFSGLQFPNYSSELNVNALELDDSALYLCASSLGQGRSYEQYFGPGTRLTVT.